Listed below are T cell receptor beta chains from one sample, sequenced in a study of cytomegalovirus exposure and HLA in healthy donors. Profiled with immunoSEQ multiplex PCR; TCRdb holds only in-frame clones, not every one. The table includes some 120,000 clones, about 74% detected once. The sample was PBMCs. These receptors were taken from a man aged 40-49 years in good health and CMV-seropositive. The CDR3 runs from the conserved cysteine through the conserved F or W. Fields, in order: D gene, J gene, V gene, CDR3 length, clone size, CDR3 protein. A D gene is named only where the DNA matches it firmly. Part of the rows lack a size; the others show once, few, many or a class for expanded clones.

>TRBD1|TRBJ2-2|TRBV10-3|14|-
CAIQGQTNTGELFF
>-|TRBJ2-1|TRBV6-5|16|-
CASSYARDTNYNEQFF
>TRBD1|TRBJ1-2|TRBV11-2|17|-
CASSSGRGTAPNYGYTF
>TRBD2|TRBJ2-3|TRBV28|16|-
CASSSRSSGKPDTQYF
>-|TRBJ1-1|TRBV27|14|-
CASSLSGAVSEAFF
>-|TRBJ2-5|TRBV10-3|13|-
CAISETFQETQYF
>TRBD1|TRBJ1-1|TRBV30|11|once
CAWERTGEAFF
>TRBD1|TRBJ1-1|TRBV7-2|16|-
CASSLNPQGANTEAFF
>-|TRBJ2-2|TRBV27|16|-
CASSLSSGAPGGELFF
>-|TRBJ1-1|TRBV7-9|16|-
CASSLAQRSWDTEAFF
>TRBD2|TRBJ2-1|TRBV5-4|15|-
CASSLTSGSWNEQFF
>-|TRBJ2-2|TRBV5-1|15|-
CASSLAVSDTGELFF
>-|TRBJ2-2|TRBV5-1|14|-
CASSLGQTGGELFF
>-|TRBJ1-2|TRBV18|14|-
CASSPGHSKEGYTF
>-|TRBJ1-1|TRBV19|16|-
CASTSTSGQMNTEAFF
>TRBD1|TRBJ1-5|TRBV30|13|-
CAWSEDRSQPQHF
>-|TRBJ1-5|TRBV28|12|-
CASSLGGQPQHF